There are a few counts of the clone carrying this TCR beta chain. The record originates from a study of response to subunit inactivated influenza vaccine. The CDR3 consists of 14 residues. V was pared by 0 bases and J by 9 bases, with 12 bases between. Germline loops: CDR1 SEHNR, CDR2 FQNEAQ (reference sequence). TCRdb analysed the RT-PCR reads with MiXCR anew, one entry per CDR3 protein. Altogether 500,000 to 750,000 distinct CDR3 sequences are present, about 15% being singletons, with the ten largest covering roughly 11%. This receptor was obtained from a man aged 45-65 years who received an inactivated influenza vaccine. This sample comprised PBMCs from blood, obtained roughly 12 days after vaccination. This sequence joins TRBV7-9 and TRBJ2-1; either TRBD1 or TRBD2 may supply D (5 bases each). The CDR3 protein is CASSLARGGGEQFF. DNA of the CDR3: TGTGCCAGCAGCTTAGCGCGTGGTGGGGGTGAGCAGTTCTTC. The full variable domain, completed using reference TRBV7-9 and TRBJ2-1, is DTGVSQNPRHKITKRGQNVTFRCDPISEHNRLYWYRQTLGQGPEFLTYFQNEAQLEKSRLLSDRFSAERPKGSFSTLEIQRTEQGDSAMYLCASSLARGGGEQFFGPGTRLTVL.